A single sample is the source of the 14 T cell receptor beta chains below, sequenced in a study of technical replicates of blood from a few donors. Using immunoSEQ multiplex PCR, the repertoire was profiled, and TCRdb retains in-frame clones only, with some absent. Altogether about 62,000 clones are present, roughly 91% being singletons, with the ten largest covering approximately 5%. Sequencing used PBMCs. The receptors come from a human donor in good health. Some clones in this sample may be carry-over from other donors' samples.

This clone was found a few times. This chain joins TRBV6-6 and TRBJ1-1; TRBD1 agrees at 9 bases. Germline V gene lookup returns CDR1 MNHNY and CDR2 SVGAGI (reference sequence). CDR3 length: 14 residues. V gave up 6 bases and J gave up 7 bases; unmatched junction bases: 9. CDR3 sequence: CASRDRDREFEAFF. CDR3 sequence (DNA): TGTGCCAGCAGAGACCGGGACAGGGAATTTGAAGCTTTCTTT.

V and J are TRBV18 and TRBJ1-5, with D possibly matching TRBD1 (6 bases). The germline V and J ends were trimmed by 6 bases and 9 bases, with 15 bases remaining between them. Germline lookup yields CDR1 KGHSH and CDR2 LQKENI. CDR3 size: 13 residues. CDR3 coding DNA: TGTGCCAGCTCCCTAGGGGGGGCTTGGCCCCAGCATTTT. It codes for CASSLGGAWPQHF.

This clone was detected once. The chain uses TRBV6-4 and TRBJ2-1; TRBD1 matches at 9 bases. V gave up 0 bases and J gave up 3 bases; unmatched junction bases: 3. Germline CDR1 reads MRHNA; CDR2 reads SNTAGT. The CDR3 runs 16 residues. CDR3 in amino acids: CASSDSGQGHYNEQFF. The CDR3 DNA is TGTGCCAGCAGTGACTCTGGACAGGGGCACTACAATGAGCAGTTCTTC.

The chain is built from TRBV4-2 and TRBJ1-6, with 7 bases lining up with TRBD1. Germline V CDR1 and CDR2: LGHNA, YNFKEQ. This CDR3 is built from 18 residues. J was trimmed by 7 bases and V by 4 bases; bases with no gene match: 16. DNA of the CDR3: TGTGCCAGCAGCCCTCAAGGCATCGGGCAGGGGGAAAATTCACCCCTCCACTTT. This gives the protein CASSPQGIGQGENSPLHF.

The chain carries TRBV29-1 and TRBJ2-5, with D tentatively TRBD2 (7 bases). The CDR3 totals 12 residues. Trimming cost V 3 bases and J 5 bases, with 10 bases left between them. In germline, CDR1 is SQVTM, CDR2 ANQGSEA. CDR3 DNA: TGCAGCGTTGATCGGGGGGCCGAGACCCAGTACTTC. Translated, it gives CSVDRGAETQYF.

V usage is TRBV5-6 and J usage is TRBJ2-1; 8 bases align to TRBD2. The CDR3 has 15 amino acids. V lost 0 bases to trimming and J lost 5 bases; unmatched junction nucleotides: 4. Germline-derived CDR1 and CDR2 are SGHDT and YYEEEE. CDR3 in amino acids: CASSLGAGEDNEQFF. The CDR3 nucleotides read TGTGCCAGCAGCTTGGGAGCGGGGGAGGACAATGAGCAGTTCTTC.

V and J are TRBV4-3 and TRBJ2-2; no clear D gene. The V and J ends lost 4 bases and 6 bases respectively, with 9 bases between them. In germline, CDR1 is LGHNA, CDR2 YSLEER. This CDR3 contains 13 residues. CDR3 DNA: TGCGCCAGCAGCCCGATGAGTTCCGGGGAGCTGTTTTTT. Translation: CASSPMSSGELFF.

Relative to its sample, this clone is medium-sized. Additional DNA sequences in this sample encode the identical CDR3. CDR3 loop: CASSLSGGYNEQFF. The CDR3 coding sequence is TGCGCCAGCAGCTTAAGCGGGGGGTACAATGAGCAGTTCTTC. The chain combines TRBV5-1 with TRBJ2-1; 9 nucleotides match TRBD2. CDR1 SGHRS and CDR2 YFSETQ come from the germline V gene. The CDR3 has 14 residues. With 2 bases clipped from V and 4 bases from J, the junction kept 1 base outside the gene matches. Combining the CDR3 with reference TRBV5-1 and TRBJ2-1 gives the whole variable domain KAGVTQTPRYLIKTRGQQVTLSCSPISGHRSVSWYQQTPGQGLQFLFEYFSETQRNKGNFPGRFSGRQFSNSRSEMNVSTLELGDSALYLCASSLSGGYNEQFFGPGTRLTVL.

The gene calls are TRBV28 and TRBJ2-7, with 12 bases fitting TRBD1. Trimming took 6 bases from V and 6 from J; bases not matched to a gene: 6. CDR1 and CDR2 (germline): MDHEN, SYDVKM. The CDR3 extends over 14 amino acids. CDR3 residues: CASSKGQGASEQYF. In DNA, the CDR3 is TGTGCCAGCAGCAAGGGACAGGGGGCCTCCGAGCAGTACTTC.

This clone was counted a single time. The chain couples TRBV19 to TRBJ1-4; D is perhaps TRBD1 (6 bases). In germline, CDR1 is LNHDA, CDR2 SQIVND (reference sequence). The CDR3 has 14 amino acids. Trimming removed 6 bases from V and 7 bases from J, with 15 bases in between. DNA of the CDR3: TGTGCCAGTAGCCCCGGGACAATGCCTGAAAAACTGTTTTTT. Its translation: CASSPGTMPEKLFF.

The chain employs TRBV30 and TRBJ1-5; TRBD1 might be the D (6 bases). Trimming removed 4 bases from V and 8 bases from J, with 12 bases in between. CDR3 length: 12 residues. Germline V gene sequence: CDR1 GTSNPN, CDR2 SVGIG (reference sequence). CDR3 loop: CAWTSQGEPQHF. CDR3 sequence (DNA): TGTGCCTGGACTTCACAGGGAGAGCCCCAGCATTTT. Variable domain in full (rest from reference TRBV30 and TRBJ1-5): SQTIHQWPATLVQPVGSPLSLECTVEGTSNPNLYWYRQAAGRGLQLLFYSVGIGQISSEVPQNLSASRPQDRQFILSSKKLLLSDSGFYLCAWTSQGEPQHFGDGTRLSIL.

This clone came up a few times. The V gene is TRBV4-2, the J gene TRBJ1-1; D unclear. The CDR3 consists of 15 residues. CDR1 and CDR2 (germline): LGHNA, YNFKEQ. Trimming cost V 6 bases and J 4 bases, with 18 bases left between them. The DNA for the CDR3 is TGTGCCAGCAGAAGACTAGATGGAGGGCCCACTGAAGCTTTCTTT. This gives the protein CASRRLDGGPTEAFF.

This chain joins TRBV5-1 and TRBJ1-1; D call uncertain. CDR1 is SGHRS, CDR2 YFSETQ, per germline. The CDR3 totals 14 residues. The V and J ends lost 4 bases and 1 base respectively, with 11 bases between them. The CDR3 reads CASSHGGANTEAFF. DNA of the CDR3: TGCGCCAGCAGCCACGGCGGTGCGAACACTGAAGCTTTCTTT.

CDR3 DNA sequence: TGTGCCACCCAGGACACTGAGAGTACAGATACGCAGTATTTT. Protein product: CATQDTESTDTQYF. The rearrangement links TRBV15 to TRBJ2-3; maybe TRBD1 (5 bases). There are 14 residues in the CDR3. Germline V CDR1 and CDR2: LNHNV, YYDKDF (reference sequence). V was pared by 8 bases and J by 3 bases, with 15 bases between.